This entry describes one TCR beta chain. Sequencing was performed with immunoSEQ multiplex PCR; in TCRdb, only in-frame clones are kept and a portion is missing. The table records 110,000 to 150,000 clones, roughly 80% of them present only once. This record belongs to a study of blood T cell repertoires in COVID-19. Study overall: Samples taken during acute and convalescent COVID-19 were collected in the United States, Italy and Spain.

Germline-derived CDR1 and CDR2 are SGHTA and FQGNSA. Trimming left V 1 base short and J 3 bases short, with 13 bases between. The CDR3 is 15 amino acids. The rearrangement links TRBV7-2 to TRBJ2-7, with TRBD1 as a possible D gene (7 bases). The clonotype originates from a woman aged 45-65 years who had recovered from COVID-19. Sequencing was carried out using PBMCs or T cells enriched from blood (not recorded which). The CDR3 bases are TGTGCCAGCAGCTTAGGTCAGGGGGGCCTCTACGAGCAGTACTTC. This sequence encodes CASSLGQGGLYEQYF.